This T cell receptor (beta chain) was sequenced for a study of cytomegalovirus exposure and HLA in healthy donors (dated by TCRdb to 2017 to 2019). About the full investigation: An earlier analysis of fewer than 750 of the donors reported 250 to 350 Gb of sequence data and 95 million to 140 million unique TCR beta sequences obtained from approximately 180 million T cells. An early release covering more than 500 HLA-typed donors comprised 300 to 350 gigabases of sequencing data and tens of millions of unique TCR sequences. Among the approximately 430 genotyped donors, about 83% belonged to the genetic ancestry cluster associated with self-reported Caucasian donors. The aim of the study was to test whether cataloging public T cell receptors could identify signatures of past pathogen exposure. Using immunosequencing, the study profiled T cell repertoires from 666 subjects and related those repertoires to cytomegalovirus serostatus. Along with the 666-subject first cohort, a separate validation cohort of about 110 different subjects was used. High-throughput TCR immunosequencing, statistical association of individual TCRs with disease status, and machine learning were combined to predict cytomegalovirus infection status. A later analysis re-examined previously published TCR beta repertoires from about 670 donors and added high-resolution HLA genotyping to investigate patterns of TCR occurrence. Rather than using new phenotypic data, the later analysis identified candidate immune exposures from TCR beta sequences and from how often those sequences occurred across donors. An earlier analysis of approximately 630 of the donors applied high-throughput TCR beta sequencing to assess whether each TCR beta V gene segment acted as functional or pseudogenic. Donor age, sex, ethnicity and CMV serostatus were collected together with the repertoire data. In a later genetic analysis, genome-wide SNP genotypes for about 60% of the 666 donors were used, and that subset was treated as a discovery cohort. Every discovery cohort repertoire had been produced on one sequencing platform. Class I and class II HLA loci were covered by the typing at four-digit resolution. Typing coverage varied by locus: about 629-640 donors for A, B, C, DRB1 and DQB1; roughly 520 for DQA1; 600 to 610 for DPA1; fewer than 480 for DPB1. Roughly five DR-DQ haplotypes were handled as single units for association and clustering, since linkage in the cohort was strong. Across some 400 genotyped donors of the cohort, an average of about 240,000 unique TCR beta nucleotide sequences per donor were sequenced, and roughly 17% of those sequences were non-productive. Summary of the overall study and its limitations: A further reported finding was that TCR beta sequences accurately predicted the HLA-A and HLA-B alleles for most subjects in the first cohort. It was suggested by the authors that the approach could potentially be generalized to other disease states and immunological phenotypes. Correlated functional status among segregating V segments might reflect linkage disequilibrium, but an unknown experimental factor could not be ruled out. This cohort had only TCR beta chains sequenced, and the lack of alpha or paired-chain data limited which features could be detected. V-gene and J-gene trimming of TCR beta chains was associated with a missense DCLRE1C variant in a later genetic analysis, and the association was replicated in an independent cohort. Compared with the roughly 700-donor mean, donors in an Asian-associated ancestry cluster had fewer N-insertions in productive TCRs, according to a later genetic analysis. According to a later analysis, parvovirus B19, influenza, CMV and Epstein-Barr virus appeared linked to several top co-occurrence clusters. A group of highly shared sequence variants was considered likely to be a technical artifact of the sequencing pipeline. Broadly in line with IMGT annotations, most TCR beta V segments showed up in productive rearrangements about 90% or about 30% of the time in an earlier analysis of approximately 600 of the donors. Roughly uniform sequencing depth across donors was assumed in presence/absence analyses, although this assumption may not hold. In a later analysis, TCR association rates were found to vary across HLA loci, with the most associated TCRs seen for DRB1 alleles and the fewest for HLA-C alleles. The study gave a list of about 160 TCR beta chains associated with cytomegalovirus. Cytomegalovirus status was reported to be diagnosed by the classifier with high specificity and sensitivity in both the original and validation cohorts. In a later analysis, most CMV-associated TCR beta chains were found to appear HLA-restricted, with HLA associations seemingly driven largely by CMV exposure. Specific HLA alleles were associated with over 15,000 TCR beta sequences at a false discovery rate of 0.05 in a later analysis. Because HLA typing was unavailable for some donors at each locus, only the typed subset was used in association tests. Because counts were too low, approximately 15 rarely observed V segments, including chromosome 9 orphons, were excluded from the earlier analysis of 587 of the donors. Some IMGT-functional V segments, including TRBV6-2 and TRBV6-3, could not be told apart with the 87-base-pair reads, so those segments were excluded. In a later analysis, HLA-associated TCR beta chains showed more clonal expansion and lower generation probabilities than non-associated chains that were equally common. Immune exposure information for the cohort was limited to CMV serostatus. In vitro tests confirmed that a few of the cytomegalovirus-associated TCR beta chains recognize cytomegalovirus antigens. When HLA alleles, especially DR and DQ, strongly co-occurred, attributing TCR associations to individual alleles was difficult. Most TCR sequences were seen in very few donors, while some public TCRs were found in many individuals.

Libraries came from the immunoSEQ multiplex PCR assay. The multiplex PCR relied on a mix of 60 forward primers for TCR Vbeta segments and 13 reverse primers for TCR Jbeta segments. A multiplex PCR assay on genomic DNA amplified the CDR3 region of rearranged TCR beta genes. Amplified TCR beta libraries were sequenced as 87-base-pair reads on the Illumina HiSeq System. The original methods were these. Across the 500 to 750 repertoires, a later analysis counted 80 million or so unique TCR beta chains, 9.5 million to 13 million of which were shared by at least two donors. Raw reads were error-corrected and collapsed into unique sequences by a nearest-neighbor algorithm in which closely related sequences were merged to remove PCR and sequencing errors. CDR3 sequences were aligned to IMGT reference sequences to assign V, D and J gene segments. For a sequence to be retained, a match of at least six nucleotides was required to both a V gene segment and a J gene segment. Rearrangements were classified as productive when the CDR3 lacked stop codons and remained in frame with V and J, and all other rearrangements were classified as non-productive. CDR3 was defined by IMGT convention, running from the second conserved V-encoded cysteine to the conserved J-encoded phenylalanine. Sequences without an unambiguous match to a single V gene segment were excluded from the earlier analysis of about 630 of the donors. An earlier analysis of under 750 of the donors called V segments functional above 56.7% productive rearrangements and segregating when the between-donor standard deviation exceeded 5%. A statistical classification framework was built to diagnose cytomegalovirus status from the catalog of TCR beta chain sequences. V and J gene assignment, in a later analysis, came from comparing TCR nucleotide sequences with IMGT/GENE-DB human TR gene sequences. Using the TCRdist pipeline, a later analysis assigned CDR3 sequences along with most-parsimonious VDJ recombination scenarios. A later analysis defined each TCR beta chain by its CDR3 amino acid sequence plus V-gene family, and excluded reads lacking a unique V-gene family. To address suspected cross-contamination and a sequencing artifact, a later analysis removed 592 highly shared, low-generation-probability nucleotide sequences. A later analysis calculated a clonal expansion index for each public chain from normalized within-repertoire ranks of inferred template counts. A later analysis computed generation probabilities with a VDJ recombination model fitted to out-of-frame rearrangements, and checked the results against IGoR. In a later analysis, hypergeometric tests were used to score TCR-TCR, TCR-HLA and TCR-CMV co-occurrence, with a repertoire-size bias correction applied to TCR pairs. False discovery rates were estimated in a later analysis by permuting HLA or CMV assignments 20 times. In a later analysis, co-occurring TCRs were grouped using DBSCAN, with TCRdist sequence similarity added in when clustering inside HLA-allele-positive subsets. Repertoires with fewer than 30,000 or more than 120,000 public chains, plus five repertoires with anomalous nucleotide sharing, were excluded from co-occurrence clustering. Sourced from immuneACCESS, this table was stored by TCRdb with only in-frame sequences that have V and J called. A share of the clones is absent; for the studies checked, an unresolved V gene accounts for under half, and the remainder has no known explanation. V and J calls and clone size are given by that table; D and trimming were obtained from the DNA. The sample table lists approximately 110,000 clones, roughly 80% of them with a count of one. About 5% of the sample is taken by the ten largest.

CDR1 MGHRA and CDR2 YSYEKL were looked up in the germline V gene. The CDR3 holds 15 amino acids from the cysteine to the phenylalanine. Just the 45-base CDR3 DNA is kept, in frame starting at base 1. V lost 0 bases and J lost 13 bases; the stretch between them is 19 bases long. Details on this clone: This clone's antigen is unknown. Per-base quality was not reported, and no clone a single base away is much larger than it.

The cohort consisted of 670 or so healthy bone marrow donors. At the time of sampling, all cohort members were nominally healthy, though unrecorded immune exposures were likely present. The donor was CMV seropositive and was included in the group of 250 to 300 seropositive cohort members. Each donor provided a peripheral blood sample, and peripheral blood mononuclear cells were used for TCR beta sequencing. Genomic DNA extraction from the blood cell samples was performed with the Qiagen DNeasy Blood Extraction Kit. The chain is encoded by TRBV4-1 joined to TRBJ2-1; the best D guess is TRBD2, with 6 bases matching. The receptor comes from a female donor in good health and CMV-seropositive. The material sequenced was PBMCs. The sequence in DNA is TGCGCCAGCAGCCAAGAGGTTCTCAGACTAGGTATCCAGTTCTTC. This encodes CASSQEVLRLGIQFF.